A selection of T cell receptor beta chains follows, all from one sample in a study of T cells after yellow fever vaccination. A single record per CDR3 protein comes from TCRdb applying MiXCR to the 5' RACE reads. The table has just under 600,000 distinct CDR3 sequences, roughly 14% seen once. The specimen was PBMCs, collected on the day of the yellow fever booster vaccination. Every receptor here comes from a man aged 30 to 45 who received the YFV17D yellow fever vaccine. CDR3s include the opening cysteine and the closing phenylalanine or tryptophan. A D gene is named only where the DNA matches it firmly. Rows give clone size only sometimes, using once, few, many, or a class for an expanded clone.

TRBJ2-1 TRBV20-1 . TRBD2 CSGRVGLAGGRFF TGCAGCGGGCGTGTGGGACTAGCGGGAGGAAGGTTCTTC
TRBJ2-7 TRBV27 . TRBD1 CASSETGERSEQYF TGTGCCAGCAGTGAAACAGGGGAACGAAGCGAGCAGTACTTC
TRBJ2-7 TRBV5-1 many . CASSPGSTSHEQYF TGCGCCAGCAGCCCGGGATCTACCTCTCACGAGCAGTACTTC
TRBJ2-3 TRBV6-2/TRBV6-3 few . CASSYSILWGGPDTQYF TGTGCCAGCAGTTACTCGATTCTTTGGGGCGGTCCAGATACGCAGTATTTT
TRBJ2-6 TRBV12-3/TRBV12-4 . . CASSTGQLLRAGANVLTF TGTGCCAGCAGCACCGGACAACTCCTACGGGCTGGGGCCAACGTCCTGACTTTC
TRBJ1-2 TRBV5-6 . . CAMGPGLVCYTF TGTGCCATGGGCCCCGGGCTCGTCTGCTACACCTTC
TRBJ2-7 TRBV27 few . CASSVGFRGAYEQYF TGTGCCAGCAGTGTAGGGTTCAGGGGAGCCTACGAGCAGTACTTC
TRBJ2-1 TRBV7-9 few . CASSLWSEGNEQFF TGTGCCAGCAGCTTGTGGTCAGAAGGCAATGAGCAGTTCTTC
TRBJ1-1 TRBV12-3/TRBV12-4 few . CASSLAARNTEAFF TGTGCCAGCAGTTTAGCGGCGAGGAACACTGAAGCTTTCTTT
TRBJ2-7 TRBV20-1 . . CSIPGVPLAHEQYF TGCAGTATCCCAGGCGTCCCTCTGGCCCACGAGCAGTACTTC
TRBJ2-3 TRBV28 few TRBD2 CASSFRAGGPPADTQYF TGTGCCAGCAGTTTCAGAGCGGGAGGCCCCCCGGCAGATACGCAGTATTTT
TRBJ2-3 TRBV20-1 . TRBD2 CSAIAGGADTQYF TGCAGTGCAATAGCGGGAGGGGCAGATACGCAGTATTTT
TRBJ2-4 TRBV4-3 . TRBD2 CASSQETGGPGNIQYF TGCGCCAGCAGCCAAGAGACGGGAGGGCCGGGAAACATTCAGTACTTC
TRBJ2-3 TRBV21-1 few . CASSKGEASGRGTDTQYF TGTGCCAGCAGCAAAGGCGAGGCTAGCGGGAGAGGCACAGATACGCAGTATTTT
TRBJ2-1 TRBV9 few TRBD2 CASSAGLAGGPSYNEQFF TGTGCCAGCAGCGCGGGACTAGCGGGAGGGCCTTCCTACAATGAGCAGTTCTTC
TRBJ2-1 TRBV5-1 few TRBD2 CASSFGSGSVNEQFF TGCGCCAGCAGCTTTGGTAGCGGGAGTGTCAATGAGCAGTTCTTC
TRBJ2-2 TRBV20-1 . . CSAPHLTTSTGELFF TGCAGTGCCCCTCATTTAACAACCAGCACCGGGGAGCTGTTTTTT
TRBJ2-1 TRBV3-1 . . CASSHVADEQFF TGTGCCAGCAGCCACGTAGCAGATGAGCAGTTCTTC
TRBJ2-2 TRBV7-6 few TRBD2 CASSGSLADGELFF TGTGCCAGCAGCGGTTCACTAGCGGACGGGGAGCTGTTTTTT
TRBJ1-1 TRBV12-3/TRBV12-4 few . CASRSISKVLEAFF TGTGCCAGCCGGTCAATTTCGAAAGTGCTTGAAGCTTTCTTT
TRBJ2-2 TRBV5-1 . . CASSLEGGTLGTGELFF TGCGCCAGCAGCCTGGAGGGCGGGACACTAGGCACCGGGGAGCTGTTTTTT
TRBJ1-4 TRBV3-1 . . CASSQFEGVYGKLFF TGTGCCAGCAGCCAATTTGAAGGTGTTTATGGAAAACTGTTTTTT
TRBJ2-7 TRBV7-9 . . CASSLPEPREQYF TGTGCCAGCAGCCTGCCGGAGCCCCGGGAGCAGTACTTC
TRBJ2-7 TRBV6-6 . . CASSSHHEQYF TGTGCCAGCAGTTCGCACCACGAGCAGTACTTC